The T cell receptor (beta chain) described here comes from a study of cytomegalovirus exposure and HLA in healthy donors. Whole-study results and caveats: In a later analysis, HLA-associated TCR beta chains were more clonally expanded than equally common others. A later analysis found common viral pathogens apparently linked to several of the most significant clusters. Earlier analysis found most TCR beta V segments productive about 87% or about 30% of the time.

The PCR employed 60 Vbeta primers together with 13 Jbeta primers. In the authors' workflow: A follow-up analysis tallied tens of millions of unique TCR beta chains, some 11 million shared. Assay: immunoSEQ multiplex PCR; the TCRdb copy retains only in-frame clones and omits some. V, J and clone size were drawn from that table, and D and trimming were deduced from the DNA. The sample records roughly 100,000 clones, 75% to 90% being singletons. The CDR3 contains 15 residues. Trimming took 0 bases from V and 4 from J, leaving 13 bases between them. Per germline, CDR1 LGHNA and CDR2 YNFKEQ. As for this clone: The antigen remains undetermined.

The sequencing sample was made of PBMCs. The chain recombines TRBV4-2 with TRBJ2-7, with D possibly matching TRBD1 (6 bases). The receptor was isolated from a young man in good health and CMV-seropositive. The CDR3 DNA sequence: TGTGCCAGCAGCCAAGATATCTCGGACAGTTACGAGCAGTACTTC. This translates into CASSQDISDSYEQYF.